At least ten counts were recorded for the clone carrying this T cell receptor (beta chain). The CDR3 runs 14 residues. From germline, CDR1 is MDHEN and CDR2 SYDVKM. The germline V and J ends were trimmed by 4 bases and 2 bases, with 11 bases remaining between them. This sample is part of a study of T cells in Graves' hyperthyroidism and ophthalmopathy. RNA transcripts gave rise to amplified TCR beta CDR3 regions. TCR CDR3 underwent first-round RT-PCR with the HTBI primer set. TCRdb itself ran the multiplex PCR reads through MiXCR, one entry per CDR3 protein. The sample yields under 450,000 distinct CDR3 sequences, about 14% seen once. Each patient was aged 18 to 65 and had newly diagnosed hyperthyroidism of under 2 months' duration. A patient was excluded if there was uncontrolled infection, other autoimmune disease, pregnancy or lactation. Clinicians diagnosed patients from clinical symptoms, serum thyroxine and TRAb, thyroid ultrasound and orbital computed tomography. Sampled blood dates from first hyperthyroidism diagnosis, and it precedes any ophthalmopathy symptoms.

Specimen: blood. The V and J genes are TRBV28 and TRBJ1-2, with D unresolved. This TCR was recovered from a man between 25 and 39 years old with Graves' hyperthyroidism that later progressed to Graves' ophthalmopathy. CDR3 bases: TGTGCCAGCAGTTCCCTCGAAGGGAACTATGGCTACACCTTC. Amino acid sequence: CASSSLEGNYGYTF.